This is a list of T cell receptor beta chains from one sample in a study of response to subunit inactivated influenza vaccine. From the RT-PCR reads, TCRdb called clonotypes with MiXCR, one entry per CDR3 protein. Here the sample spans some 570,000 distinct CDR3 sequences, 10% to 12% being singletons. These data were also filed under a second study, of T cells expressing NK-cell markers.

The sequencing here drew on PBMCs from blood, taken on the day of vaccination. The source is a man aged 45-65 years who received an inactivated influenza vaccine. CDR3s include the opening cysteine and the closing phenylalanine or tryptophan. D genes are given only for firm matches. Part of the rows lack a size; the others show once, few, many or a class for expanded clones.

v_gene	j_gene	d_gene	abundance	CDR3nt	CDR3aa
TRBV3-1	TRBJ2-3	NA	NA	TGTGCCAGCAGCCAAGAAAACTTAGGGACTCCCTTAGATACGCAGTATTTT	CASSQENLGTPLDTQYF
TRBV20-1	TRBJ2-7	TRBD2	NA	TGCAGTGCTAGAGGAGGGACTAGCGGGAGATGGGAGCAGTACTTC	CSARGGTSGRWEQYF
TRBV11-2	TRBJ1-1	NA	NA	TGTGCCAGCAGCTTAGACATCGGGACAAACACTGAAGCTTTCTTT	CASSLDIGTNTEAFF
TRBV7-9	TRBJ2-1	TRBD2	few	TGTGCCAGCAGCTTAGTTCGAGCGGGAGGGTCCTACAATGAGCAGTTCTTC	CASSLVRAGGSYNEQFF
TRBV20-1	TRBJ2-1	TRBD2	NA	TGCAGTGCTAGCGATAGCGGGAGGGCCTGGAATGAGCAGTTCTTC	CSASDSGRAWNEQFF
TRBV20-1	TRBJ2-3	NA	NA	TGCAGTGCCCCATTCCAGTCAGATACGCAGTATTTT	CSAPFQSDTQYF
TRBV12-3/TRBV12-4	TRBJ1-2	NA	few	TGTGCCAGCACTATCGGGGACTGGGGCTACACCTTC	CASTIGDWGYTF
TRBV5-4	TRBJ2-2	NA	NA	TGTGCCAGCAACCCCTTCGACACCGGGGAGCTGTTTTTT	CASNPFDTGELFF
TRBV7-9	TRBJ2-1	NA	NA	TGTGCCAGCAGCTTAGTTAGGGGGGGGACCTACAATGAGCAGTTCTTC	CASSLVRGGTYNEQFF
TRBV20-1	TRBJ1-2	NA	few	TGCAGTGCTAGAGTGATCGGGGAGGGGGGCTACACCTTC	CSARVIGEGGYTF
TRBV12-3/TRBV12-4	TRBJ2-2	NA	few	TGTGCCAGCAGCAATGGGGACACCGGGGAGCTGTTTTTT	CASSNGDTGELFF
TRBV7-2	TRBJ2-5	TRBD2	NA	TGTGCCAGCAGCTTAGCCACCGGGAGGGCCCTCCAAGAGACCCAGTACTTC	CASSLATGRALQETQYF
TRBV3-1	TRBJ1-2	NA	NA	TGTGCCAGCAGCCAGCCCGGGTCCTGGGAGCCCTATGGCTACACCTTC	CASSQPGSWEPYGYTF
TRBV7-6	TRBJ2-2	NA	NA	TGTGCCAGCCACAAGGGCCCCGTGGCGAGCGGGGAGCTGTTTTTT	CASHKGPVASGELFF
TRBV6-1	TRBJ2-2	NA	NA	TGTGCCAGCAGACCCTTAGGGGGCGCGGGAACCGGGGAGCTGTTTTTT	CASRPLGGAGTGELFF
TRBV7-9	TRBJ2-3	NA	NA	TGTGCCAGCAGGGAATTTGAGGATACGCAGTATTTT	CASREFEDTQYF
TRBV7-9	TRBJ2-1	TRBD2	few	TGTGCCAGCAGCCCCGGGAGGGGCGTCAGTGCTGAGCAGTTCTTC	CASSPGRGVSAEQFF
TRBV5-4	TRBJ2-3	NA	NA	TGTGCCAGCAGCACGGACAGTTCAGATACGCAGTATTTT	CASSTDSSDTQYF
TRBV11-1	TRBJ2-7	NA	NA	TGTGCCAGCAGCCCGACCACAGCCCACCACGAGCAGTACTTC	CASSPTTAHHEQYF
TRBV2	TRBJ1-5	NA	many	TGTGCCAGCACTAATTCTATGACACTGTATCGCAATCAGCCCCAGCATTTT	CASTNSMTLYRNQPQHF
TRBV3-1	TRBJ2-1	NA	few	TGTGCCAGCAGCCGGGGAAGGGGACCGGATGAGCAGTTCTTC	CASSRGRGPDEQFF
TRBV7-6	TRBJ2-1	TRBD1	few	TGTGCCAGCAGCTTACAAATCGGACAGGGGACCTACAATGAGCAGTTCTTC	CASSLQIGQGTYNEQFF
TRBV10-3	TRBJ2-7	NA	NA	TGTGCCATCAGCCCCGACTCGGGCTACGAGCAGTACTTC	CAISPDSGYEQYF
TRBV6-1	TRBJ1-4	NA	NA	TGTGCCAGCAGCCGTAGACCGACAGGTCATAATGAAAAACTGTTTTTT	CASSRRPTGHNEKLFF
TRBV5-1	TRBJ2-2	NA	NA	TGCGCCAGCAGGATTGGCGGTGCGACGAACACCGGGGAGCTGTTTTTT	CASRIGGATNTGELFF
TRBV6-2/TRBV6-3	TRBJ2-7	TRBD2	NA	TGTGCCAGCAGTTACTCGAATCCAGTCACTAGCGGGAGAAGAGGTTCGTACGAGCAGTACTTC	CASSYSNPVTSGRRGSYEQYF
TRBV11-2	TRBJ2-3	TRBD2	few	TGTGCCAGCAGCTCCTGGACTAGCGGCAACACAGATACGCAGTATTTT	CASSSWTSGNTDTQYF
TRBV7-9	TRBJ2-1	NA	NA	TGTGCCAGCAGCCAAGTGGGAAAGTACAATGAGCAGTTCTTC	CASSQVGKYNEQFF
TRBV5-1	TRBJ1-6	NA	NA	TGCGCCAGCAGCTTGGACGGCAGAGATAATTCACCCCTCCACTTT	CASSLDGRDNSPLHF
TRBV5-4	TRBJ2-5	NA	few	TGTGCCAGCAGCTTGAGTGGGCTACCTAAGACCCAGTACTTC	CASSLSGLPKTQYF
TRBV5-1	TRBJ2-1	TRBD2	many	TGCGCCAGCAGCCAGGGACTAGCGGGGGTCTTTTACGGGAATGAGCAGTTCTTC	CASSQGLAGVFYGNEQFF
TRBV12-3/TRBV12-4	TRBJ1-2	TRBD1	few	TGTGCCAGCAGTTTCCCAGGGGGCGCCTATGGCTACACCTTC	CASSFPGGAYGYTF
TRBV5-1	TRBJ1-1	NA	NA	TGCGCCAGCAGCTGGGATCCGAACACTGAAGCTTTCTTT	CASSWDPNTEAFF
TRBV5-1	TRBJ2-1	NA	few	TGCGCCAGCAGCTTGGAAATAGCGGACCCCGATGTGGAGCAGTTCTTC	CASSLEIADPDVEQFF
TRBV15	TRBJ1-5	NA	many	TGTGCCACCAGCAGAGTCCTCGACAGCGATTATAGCAATCAGCCCCAGCATTTT	CATSRVLDSDYSNQPQHF
TRBV6-2/TRBV6-3	TRBJ2-1	TRBD1	many	TGTGCCAGCACACCGGGACAGGGGGCTTACAATGAGCAGTTCTTC	CASTPGQGAYNEQFF
TRBV6-5	TRBJ1-2	TRBD1	many	TGTGCCAGCAGCCGGGACAGGCTTTCTGGCTACACCTTC	CASSRDRLSGYTF
TRBV7-8	TRBJ2-3	NA	few	TGTGCCAGCAGCTTAGTTGGCCGCACAGATACGCAGTATTTT	CASSLVGRTDTQYF
TRBV29-1	TRBJ1-2	NA	NA	TGCAGCTCCTTCAGGGGAGGGAACTATGGCTACACCTTC	CSSFRGGNYGYTF
TRBV20-1	TRBJ1-1	NA	few	TGCAGTGCTAGAGAAATGAACACTGAAGCTTTCTTT	CSAREMNTEAFF
TRBV20-1	TRBJ2-5	TRBD2	many	TGCAGTGCTAATCTTGGCGGGGGAGTGGAGACCCAGTACTTC	CSANLGGGVETQYF
TRBV29-1	TRBJ2-5	TRBD1	NA	TGCAGCGTTGAATGGTTACCGGGACAGGGGCAAGAGACCCAGTACTTC	CSVEWLPGQGQETQYF
TRBV20-1	TRBJ2-2	NA	NA	TGCAGTGCTAGAGAAACCAGGGCCCTGGTAAACACCGGGGAGCTGTTTTTT	CSARETRALVNTGELFF
TRBV7-9	TRBJ1-3	NA	NA	TGTGCCAGCAGCTTAGAAAACATGCCGGGAAACACCATATATTTT	CASSLENMPGNTIYF